The clone carrying this T cell receptor (beta chain) was observed once. The sample belongs to a study of sequential checkpoint blockade in melanoma. About the study: Randomization was 1:1 between first-line nivolumab→ipilimumab and ipilimumab→nivolumab.

V dropped 0 bases and J dropped 11; count of bases not matched to a gene: 3. CDR3 size: 14 residues. Per germline, CDR1 MRHNA and CDR2 SNTAGT. Clones were read by immunoSEQ multiplex PCR, and TCRdb kept only the in-frame ones, dropping some. The sample records 9,000 to 10,000 clones, about three quarters being singletons. Regarding treatment: randomized to nivolumab then ipilimumab (arm A) or the reverse (arm B). This receptor was obtained from a human donor with melanoma. Sequencing used CD8+ T cells sorted from blood (inferred from file names), obtained from a patient given nivolumab and ipilimumab in sequence. The chain links TRBV6-4 to TRBJ1-4, with TRBD1 matching 10 bases. The CDR3 DNA is TGTGCCAGCAGTGACTCCCCGGGACAGGGGAAACTGTTTTTT. Protein product: CASSDSPGQGKLFF.